Each of the 5 T cell receptor beta chains below was sequenced from the same sample in a study of cytomegalovirus exposure and HLA in healthy donors. In the PCR, 60 Vbeta and 13 Jbeta primers were used. Assay: immunoSEQ multiplex PCR; the TCRdb copy retains only in-frame clones and omits some. The table shows about 170,000 clones, with over 60% occurring only once. Sample: PBMCs. The receptor source for this set is a girl aged 5 to 17 in good health and CMV-seronegative.

The chain recombines TRBV11-2 with TRBJ1-3; D uncertain. Germline V gene sequence: CDR1 SGHAT, CDR2 FQNNGV. CDR3 size: 14 residues. The V end lost 5 bases, the J end lost 8 bases, and 16 bases lay between the germline ends. CDR3 residues: CASSINTERDTIYF. The CDR3 DNA reads as TGTGCCAGCAGCATCAACACGGAGAGGGACACCATATATTTT.

The rearrangement uses TRBV10-3 and TRBJ1-6; no clear D gene. From germline, CDR1 is ENHRY and CDR2 SYGVKD. V gave up 0 bases and J gave up 0 bases, with 9 bases separating them. The CDR3 has 17 residues. The CDR3 DNA sequence: TGTGCCATCAGTGAGTCCAGGTCAAGCTCCTATAATTCACCCCTCCACTTT. It encodes CAISESRSSSYNSPLHF.

V usage is TRBV25-1 and J usage is TRBJ1-1, with D perhaps TRBD1 (6 bases). This CDR3 contains 15 residues. V shed 3 bases and J shed 0 bases, with 11 bases lying between them. Germline CDR1 is MGHDK and CDR2 is SYGVNS. As DNA, the CDR3 is TGTGCCAGCAGTGACAGGGGCGCTATGAACACTGAAGCTTTCTTT. Its protein product is CASSDRGAMNTEAFF. The entire variable domain, with the rest obtained from reference TRBV25-1 and TRBJ1-1, is as follows: EADIYQTPRYLVIGTGKKITLECSQTMGHDKMYWYQQDPGMELHLIHYSYGVNSTEKGDLSSESTVSRIRTEHFPLTLESARPSHTSQYLCASSDRGAMNTEAFFGQGTRLTVV.

The V and J genes are TRBV5-1 and TRBJ2-5, with TRBD1 identical over 8 bases. This CDR3 is 17 amino acids long. After removal of 4 bases from V and 7 bases from J, the junction contained 18 bases not matched to a gene. Germline V gene data show CDR1 as SGHRS and CDR2 as YFSETQ. The CDR3 DNA reads as TGCGCCAGCAGCGCCAGACAGGGGCCCCTCGAAAGGAGGACCCAGTACTTC. Residues: CASSARQGPLERRTQYF.

The chain combines TRBV2 with TRBJ1-1; 9 positions match TRBD1. The V and J ends lost 3 bases and 5 bases, in that order; junction bases with no gene match: 7. Germline V gives CDR1 SNHLY, CDR2 FYNNEI. This CDR3 is 15 amino acids long. CDR3 DNA sequence: TGTGCCAGCAGTGAGATAACAGGGGGCTCGACTGAAGCTTTCTTT. This sequence encodes CASSEITGGSTEAFF.